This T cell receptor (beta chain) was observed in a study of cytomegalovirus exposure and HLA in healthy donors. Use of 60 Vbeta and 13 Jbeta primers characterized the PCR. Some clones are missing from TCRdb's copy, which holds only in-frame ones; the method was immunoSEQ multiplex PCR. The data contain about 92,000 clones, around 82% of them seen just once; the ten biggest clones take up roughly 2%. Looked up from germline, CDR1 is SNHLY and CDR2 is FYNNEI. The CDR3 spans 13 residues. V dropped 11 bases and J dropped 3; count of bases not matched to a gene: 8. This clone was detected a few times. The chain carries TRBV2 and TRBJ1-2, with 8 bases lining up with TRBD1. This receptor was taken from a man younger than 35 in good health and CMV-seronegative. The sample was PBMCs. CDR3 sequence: CAGRDRTYYGYTF. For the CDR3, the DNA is TGTGCCGGAAGGGACAGGACCTACTATGGCTACACCTTC. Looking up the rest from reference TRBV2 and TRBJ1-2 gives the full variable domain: EPEVTQTPSHQVTQMGQEVILRCVPISNHLYFYWYRQILGQKVEFLVSFYNNEISEKSEIFDDQFSVERPDGSNFTLKIRSTKLEDSAMYFCAGRDRTYYGYTFGSGTRLTVV.